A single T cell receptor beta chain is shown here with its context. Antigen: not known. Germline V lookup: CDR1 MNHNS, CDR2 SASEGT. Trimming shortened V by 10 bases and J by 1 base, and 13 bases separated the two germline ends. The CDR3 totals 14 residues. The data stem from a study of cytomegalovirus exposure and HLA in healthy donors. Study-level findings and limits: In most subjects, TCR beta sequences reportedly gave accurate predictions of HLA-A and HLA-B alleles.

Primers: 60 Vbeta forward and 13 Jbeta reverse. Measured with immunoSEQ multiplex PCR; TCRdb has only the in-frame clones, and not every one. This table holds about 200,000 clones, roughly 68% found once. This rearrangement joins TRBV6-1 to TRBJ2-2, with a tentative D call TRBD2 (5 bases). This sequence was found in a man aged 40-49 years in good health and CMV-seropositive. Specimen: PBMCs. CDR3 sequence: CATRTGLNTGELFF. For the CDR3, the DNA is TGTGCCACCCGGACGGGATTGAACACCGGGGAGCTGTTTTTT.